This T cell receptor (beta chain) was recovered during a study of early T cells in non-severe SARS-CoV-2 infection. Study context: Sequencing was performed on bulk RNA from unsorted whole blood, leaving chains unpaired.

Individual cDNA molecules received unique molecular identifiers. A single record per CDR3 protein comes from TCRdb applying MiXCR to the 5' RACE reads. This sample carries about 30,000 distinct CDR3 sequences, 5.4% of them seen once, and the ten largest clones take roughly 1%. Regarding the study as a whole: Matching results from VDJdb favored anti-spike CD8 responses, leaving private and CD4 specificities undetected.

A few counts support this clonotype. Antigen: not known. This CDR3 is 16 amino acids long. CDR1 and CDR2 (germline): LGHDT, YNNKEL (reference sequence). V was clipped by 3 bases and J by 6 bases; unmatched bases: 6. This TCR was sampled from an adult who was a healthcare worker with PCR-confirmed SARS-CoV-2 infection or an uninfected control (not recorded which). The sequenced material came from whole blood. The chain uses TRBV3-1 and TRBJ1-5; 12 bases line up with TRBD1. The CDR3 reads CASSQSGTGGVQPQHF. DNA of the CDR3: TGTGCCAGCAGCCAGTCCGGGACAGGGGGCGTTCAGCCCCAGCATTTT. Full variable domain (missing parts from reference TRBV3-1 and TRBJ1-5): DTAVSQTPKYLVTQMGNDKSIKCEQNLGHDTMYWYKQDSKKFLKIMFSYNNKELIINETVPNRFSPKSPDKAHLNLHINSLELGDSAVYFCASSQSGTGGVQPQHFGDGTRLSIL.